Listed below are T cell receptor beta chains from one sample, sequenced in a study of cytomegalovirus exposure and HLA in healthy donors. Generated by immunoSEQ multiplex PCR, the TCRdb table keeps only in-frame clones and is missing some. The profile shows roughly 140,000 clones, roughly four fifths of them singletons. The sequencing sample was made of PBMCs. These receptors were obtained from a man younger than 35 in good health and CMV-seronegative. The CDR3 runs from the conserved cysteine through the conserved F or W. The D gene is left open where the match is weak. Expanded clones get a size class; other rows say once, few or many, or leave the size out.

d_call,j_call,v_call,clone_size,cdr3_nt,cdr3_aa
TRBD1,TRBJ1-5,TRBV7-9,NA,TGTGCCAGCAGCTTGACAGGGATCGAGCAGCCCCAGCATTTT,CASSLTGIEQPQHF
TRBD1,TRBJ1-5,TRBV7-8,NA,TGTGCCAGCAGCTTAGTCTGGTCGACAGGGGCGAGCAATCAGCCCCAGCATTTT,CASSLVWSTGASNQPQHF
NA,TRBJ2-7,TRBV5-4,NA,TGTGCCAGCAGCCCTGAAGTCAGCTCCTACGAGCAGTACTTC,CASSPEVSSYEQYF
TRBD1,TRBJ1-1,TRBV30,NA,TGTGCCTGGAGATGGAGACAGGGTACTGAAGCTTTCTTT,CAWRWRQGTEAFF
NA,TRBJ1-2,TRBV7-9,NA,TGTTCCAGCAGCTTGGGGGGAGGACATGGCTACACCTTC,CSSSLGGGHGYTF
NA,TRBJ2-1,TRBV11-2,few,TGTGCCAGCAGCGGCCCTTTTCAAAATAATGAGCAGTTCTTC,CASSGPFQNNEQFF
TRBD2,TRBJ2-7,TRBV27,NA,TGTGCCAGCAGTGGACTAGCGGGAGACCACGAGCAGTACTTC,CASSGLAGDHEQYF
TRBD2,TRBJ2-1,TRBV7-9,NA,TGTGCCAGCAGCCTAAGTGGACTAGCGGGAGTTAATGAGCAGTTCTTC,CASSLSGLAGVNEQFF
TRBD1,TRBJ2-7,TRBV7-2,NA,TGTGCCAGCACAACGGGACAGACGAGGTACGAGCAGTACTTC,CASTTGQTRYEQYF
TRBD2,TRBJ2-3,TRBV4-3,NA,TGCGCCAGCAGCCAAGATAGTTCGAGGGAGGGCCTCACAGATACGCAGTATTTT,CASSQDSSREGLTDTQYF
TRBD1,TRBJ2-1,TRBV7-9,NA,TGTGCCAGCAGCTCGGGGACAGATTCCTTCAATGAGCAGTTCTTC,CASSSGTDSFNEQFF
TRBD1,TRBJ1-4,TRBV4-1,NA,TGCGCCAGCAGCCAAGGAGACAGGGGAGAAAAACTGTTTTTT,CASSQGDRGEKLFF
NA,TRBJ1-1,TRBV2,NA,TGTGCCAGCAGCCTTGAGGGGAACACTGAAGCTTTCTTT,CASSLEGNTEAFF
TRBD2,TRBJ2-1,TRBV7-2,NA,TGTGCCAGCAGCTTACAGCTAGGGGGACTAGCGGTGCGGGAGCAGTTCTTC,CASSLQLGGLAVREQFF
NA,TRBJ1-4,TRBV9,once,TGTGCCAGCAGCGTAGGGGCAGGGGAAGAAAAACTGTTTTTT,CASSVGAGEEKLFF